The sample holds a few counts of the clone carrying this T cell receptor beta chain. Its antigen is not identified. This entry is derived from a study of early T cells in non-severe SARS-CoV-2 infection. Overall study: Unsorted whole-blood RNA was sequenced in bulk, leaving chains unpaired. Broader study findings: Anti-spike CD8 specificities were favored by VDJdb matching, whose results missed private and CD4 specificities.

The CDR3 loop spans 15 amino acids. After removal of 5 bases from V and 5 bases from J, the junction contained 8 bases not matched to a gene. In germline, CDR1 is MNHNY, CDR2 SVGAGI (reference sequence). Individual cDNA molecules were tagged with unique molecular identifiers. MiXCR, applied by TCRdb to the 5' RACE reads, yields one record per CDR3 protein. This table has tens of thousands of distinct CDR3 sequences, 4.8% appearing once. This clonotype was sampled from an adult who was a healthcare worker with PCR-confirmed SARS-CoV-2 infection or an uninfected control (not recorded which). What was sequenced was whole blood. This sequence joins TRBV6-6 and TRBJ2-2; TRBD1 matches 7 bases. CDR3 sequence reads: CASSQPGQLTGELFF. The CDR3 DNA reads as TGTGCCAGCAGTCAACCGGGACAGCTTACCGGGGAGCTGTTTTTT.